Reported below is one TCR beta chain. Its target is not known. The data derive from a study of PD-1 blockade in classical Hodgkin lymphoma. Looking at the study overall: It was nivolumab at 3 mg/kg, given intravenously every 2 weeks, that patients received. Study-wide points: Patients with an early start, nivolumab under 1 year after ASCT, were excluded. Complete responders had baseline diversity similar to newly diagnosed patients.

CDR1 and CDR2 (germline): DFQATT, SNEGSKA (reference sequence). V was pared by 6 bases and J by 8 bases, with 13 bases between. CDR3 length: 11 amino acids. TCRdb's table, derived via immunoSEQ multiplex PCR, lists solely in-frame clones and lacks some. The sample lists 6,000 to 7,000 clones; around four fifths were seen once. Patients all relapsed after autologous stem cell transplantation, and there was variation in brentuximab vedotin exposure. Magnetic depletion of unwanted cells isolated CD4+ T cells from thawed PBMCs. When best responses were assessed, they were complete response, partial response or progressive disease.

Sample: CD4+ T cells from blood, taken at baseline. This clonotype was sampled from a human donor with classical Hodgkin lymphoma. The chain joins TRBV20-1 to TRBJ1-2, with D hard to call. DNA of the CDR3: TGCAGTGCCCAGACCCCCGGCGGCTACACCTTC. It yields the protein CSAQTPGGYTF.